This entry features one TCR beta chain sequence. This record belongs to a study of T-cell reconstitution after alpha-beta-depleted transplantation in children. The CDR3 is made up of 14 amino acids. Trimming took off 5 bases at V and 6 bases at J, with 13 bases between the two ends. TCRbeta library construction was performed incorporating unique molecular identifiers. TCRdb re-called the PCR reads through MiXCR, storing one row per CDR3 protein. The profile shows about 980,000 distinct CDR3 sequences, 25% to 35% of them singletons. This clonotype originated in a boy younger than two who had a stem cell transplant for SCID, so the T cells may come from the graft donor. The sample was PBMCs, mostly from graft donor cells, taken 360 days after TCRalphabeta/CD19-depleted stem cell transplant. The rearrangement joins TRBV12-3 or TRBV12-4 to TRBJ2-2, with a weak D call TRBD2 (5 bases). The CDR3 sequence is CASSGLAEPGELFF. The CDR3 DNA sequence: TGTGCCAGCAGTGGGCTAGCCGAACCCGGGGAGCTGTTTTTT.